The text below deals with one TCR beta chain. Deletions cut 2 bases from V and 6 bases from J, with 10 bases between. The CDR3 consists of 14 residues. The germline gives CDR1 MNHNY, CDR2 SVGAGI (reference sequence). The sample originates from a study of control samples from healthy donors and cancer patients. Measured with immunoSEQ multiplex PCR; TCRdb has only the in-frame clones, and not every one. The sample lists more than 75,000 clones; roughly 83% were seen once. The sequenced sample consisted of blood. The V and J genes are TRBV6-6 and TRBJ1-4; D possibly corresponds to TRBD1 (6 bases). This receptor was obtained from a woman younger than 45 in good health. This CDR3 reads CASSYGQGYEKLFF. In nucleotides, the CDR3 is TGTGCCAGCAGTTACGGGCAGGGGTATGAAAAACTGTTTTTT.